The T cell receptor beta chain under discussion was sequenced for a study of cytomegalovirus exposure and HLA in healthy donors. Study-level information: Out of about 410 genotyped donors, 81% belonged to the Caucasian-associated ancestry cluster.

CDR1 and CDR2 (germline): LNHNV, YYDKDF (reference sequence). This CDR3 is built from 16 residues. V gave up 6 bases and J gave up 9 bases; unmatched junction bases: 11. Of note for this clone: The antigen remains undetermined.

Study-level results: In an earlier analysis, about 87% or about 30%: the productive usage of most TCR beta V segments. Sequences of the TCR beta chain were said to predict the HLA-A and HLA-B alleles of most subjects accurately. For TCR beta chains, V- and J-gene trimming was later linked to a missense DCLRE1C variant.

Both 60 Vbeta primers and 13 Jbeta primers went into the PCR. The data were produced by immunoSEQ multiplex PCR, yet TCRdb's version contains in-frame clones alone and is incomplete. The sample holds around 50,000 clones, about 70% seen once. The clonotype originates from a man aged 25 to 40 in good health and CMV-seronegative. Sequencing used PBMCs. The chain recombines TRBV15 with TRBJ2-1; 13 positions agree with TRBD2. The CDR3 region has the DNA TGTGCCACCAGGGAACCAACTAGCGGGAGGGCCGTTGAGCAGTTCTTC. Amino acids: CATREPTSGRAVEQFF.